This is a list of T cell receptor beta chains from one sample in a study of T cell changes during pregnancy in multiple sclerosis. Here immunoSEQ multiplex PCR was the method, and the copy in TCRdb shows in-frame clones only, minus some. The sample shows nearly 40,000 clones, approximately 90% of them seen only once. Specimen: CD4+ T cells from peripheral blood mononuclear cells, collected before pregnancy. These receptors all come from a female donor with multiple sclerosis, enrolled in a pregnancy study. Both conserved end residues are part of each CDR3. The order of the fields is clone size, J gene, V gene, D gene, CDR3 DNA, CDR3 protein. A D gene is named only where the DNA matches it firmly. Where a row states a size, it is once, few, many or the class of an expanded clone; other rows omit it.

abundance: .; j_gene: TRBJ2-5; v_gene: TRBV4-1; d_gene: TRBD2; CDR3nt: TGCGCCAGCAGCCAGGTAGCGGGAGGGCAGGAGACCCAGTACTTC; CDR3aa: CASSQVAGGQETQYF
abundance: .; j_gene: TRBJ1-1; v_gene: TRBV2; d_gene: .; CDR3nt: TGTGCCAGCAGTGAGGTACAGAGGAACACTGAAGCTTTCTTT; CDR3aa: CASSEVQRNTEAFF
abundance: .; j_gene: TRBJ1-1; v_gene: TRBV28; d_gene: TRBD1; CDR3nt: TGTGCCAGCAGTCGGACAGGACTCATGAACACTGAAGCTTTCTTT; CDR3aa: CASSRTGLMNTEAFF
abundance: .; j_gene: TRBJ1-4; v_gene: TRBV2; d_gene: .; CDR3nt: TGTGCCAGTGGAGGGATGGAGGCTGAAAAACTGTTTTTT; CDR3aa: CASGGMEAEKLFF
abundance: once; j_gene: TRBJ2-3; v_gene: TRBV30; d_gene: TRBD2; CDR3nt: TGTGCCTGGAGTGTACGAGCGGGAGGGCCCGATACGCAGTATTTT; CDR3aa: CAWSVRAGGPDTQYF
abundance: .; j_gene: TRBJ1-1; v_gene: TRBV27; d_gene: .; CDR3nt: TGTGCCAGCAGTTTAACGGGGAGCACTGAAGCTTTCTTT; CDR3aa: CASSLTGSTEAFF
abundance: .; j_gene: TRBJ1-1; v_gene: TRBV11-3; d_gene: .; CDR3nt: TGTGCCAGCAGCTCCCGAGGGAACACTGAAGCTTTCTTT; CDR3aa: CASSSRGNTEAFF
abundance: medium-sized; j_gene: TRBJ2-7; v_gene: TRBV5-4; d_gene: .; CDR3nt: TGTGCCAGCAGCTTGATCGGAGCCGGCGAGCAGTACTTC; CDR3aa: CASSLIGAGEQYF
abundance: .; j_gene: TRBJ2-3; v_gene: TRBV27; d_gene: .; CDR3nt: TGTGCCAGCAGTGACAGGACCCTATATACGCAGTATTTT; CDR3aa: CASSDRTLYTQYF
abundance: .; j_gene: TRBJ2-2; v_gene: TRBV29-1; d_gene: TRBD1; CDR3nt: TGCAGCGTTACGACAGGGGTGGACACCGGGGAGCTGTTTTTT; CDR3aa: CSVTTGVDTGELFF
abundance: .; j_gene: TRBJ2-4; v_gene: TRBV11-3; d_gene: TRBD1; CDR3nt: TGTGCCAGCAGCTCGCGGACAGGGGGGGACATTCAGTACTTC; CDR3aa: CASSSRTGGDIQYF
abundance: .; j_gene: TRBJ1-1; v_gene: TRBV11-2; d_gene: .; CDR3nt: TGTGCCAGCAGCTTATTCTGGGGGGGCACTGAAGCTTTCTTT; CDR3aa: CASSLFWGGTEAFF
abundance: .; j_gene: TRBJ2-1; v_gene: TRBV6-4; d_gene: TRBD2; CDR3nt: TGTGCCAGCAGTGACCAGCCCCGACTAGCGGGAGGTTACAATGAGCAGTTCTTC; CDR3aa: CASSDQPRLAGGYNEQFF
abundance: .; j_gene: TRBJ1-4; v_gene: TRBV5-5; d_gene: .; CDR3nt: TGTGCCAGCAGCTTGGTAGGGGGAGATAATGAAAAACTGTTTTTT; CDR3aa: CASSLVGGDNEKLFF
abundance: .; j_gene: TRBJ2-3; v_gene: TRBV9; d_gene: .; CDR3nt: TGTGCCAGCAGCGTAGGAAGAACTCGGGTTCTCACAGATACGCAGTATTTT; CDR3aa: CASSVGRTRVLTDTQYF
abundance: .; j_gene: TRBJ1-5; v_gene: TRBV29-1; d_gene: .; CDR3nt: TGCAGCGTTGCGCCCGGGGTCACTCAGCCCCAGCATTTT; CDR3aa: CSVAPGVTQPQHF
abundance: .; j_gene: TRBJ1-5; v_gene: TRBV7-6; d_gene: .; CDR3nt: TGTGCCAGCAGCAAGGGGAGCAATCAGCCCCAGCATTTT; CDR3aa: CASSKGSNQPQHF
abundance: .; j_gene: TRBJ2-7; v_gene: TRBV18; d_gene: .; CDR3nt: TGTGCCAGCTCAACGGGTTGGGTATACGAGCAGTACTTC; CDR3aa: CASSTGWVYEQYF
abundance: .; j_gene: TRBJ1-2; v_gene: TRBV15; d_gene: .; CDR3nt: TGTGCCACCAACCGCGGACAGAACATGTATGGCTACACCTTC; CDR3aa: CATNRGQNMYGYTF